These T cell receptor beta chains were read from a single sample in a study of lymphopenia after photon versus proton radiotherapy. Here immunoSEQ multiplex PCR was the method, and the copy in TCRdb shows in-frame clones only, minus some. The sample has 75,000 to 95,000 clones; around 83% are singletons. Sequencing used peripheral blood, obtained from a patient treated with proton-based radiotherapy. The receptors were gathered from a man aged 55 to 70 with pancreatic cancer. The CDR3 runs from the conserved cysteine through the conserved F or W. The D gene is left open where the match is weak. A row's size may be missing; if present it is once, few, many or a size class.

V: TRBV14
J: TRBJ2-7
D: -
size: -
DNA: TGTGCCAGCAGCCGAGGGACAGTTAGCCGGGACTTGTTTGCCGAGCAGTACTTC
CDR3: CASSRGTVSRDLFAEQYF

V: TRBV11-2
J: TRBJ2-5
D: -
size: -
DNA: TGTGCCAGCAGCCGGATGGGACCGGCGGAGACCCAGTACTTC
CDR3: CASSRMGPAETQYF

V: TRBV28
J: TRBJ1-6
D: -
size: -
DNA: TGTGCCAGCAGTTTACGGGTTTCGAATAATTCACCCCTCCACTTT
CDR3: CASSLRVSNNSPLHF

V: TRBV6-1
J: TRBJ2-3
D: -
size: -
DNA: TGTGCCAGCAATTGGGCAGGGAGGAAGACAGATACGCAGTATTTT
CDR3: CASNWAGRKTDTQYF

V: TRBV28
J: TRBJ2-7
D: -
size: few
DNA: TGTGCCAGCAGTCCTGCAGTTGTAGGTACAGGGCTCTCCTACGAGCAGTACTTC
CDR3: CASSPAVVGTGLSYEQYF

V: TRBV7-3
J: TRBJ2-7
D: TRBD2
size: once
DNA: TGTGCCAGCAGCTTAACTAGCGGGCCCTCCTACGAGCAGTACTTC
CDR3: CASSLTSGPSYEQYF

V: TRBV5-6
J: TRBJ2-7
D: -
size: -
DNA: TGTGCCAGCAGCTTGAGGGGTGGCTACGAGCAGTACTTC
CDR3: CASSLRGGYEQYF

V: TRBV5-4
J: TRBJ2-1
D: -
size: -
DNA: TGTGCCAGCAGCTTGCCGGGAATAGCAGGCAATGAGCAGTTCTTC
CDR3: CASSLPGIAGNEQFF

V: TRBV7-6
J: TRBJ1-2
D: -
size: -
DNA: TGTGCCAGCAGCCAGACGGAAAGCTATGGCTACACCTTC
CDR3: CASSQTESYGYTF

V: TRBV2
J: TRBJ1-5
D: -
size: -
DNA: TGTGCCAGCAGACAGGATAGCAATCAGCCCCAGCATTTT
CDR3: CASRQDSNQPQHF

V: TRBV19
J: TRBJ2-5
D: TRBD2
size: -
DNA: TGTGCCAGTAGAGGCGGGGGAGAGACCCAGTACTTC
CDR3: CASRGGGETQYF

V: TRBV7-3
J: TRBJ2-3
D: TRBD2
size: -
DNA: TGTGCCAGCAGCTTAGGTTTTGTAGCGGGAGTAGCTGATACGCAGTATTTT
CDR3: CASSLGFVAGVADTQYF